This is a list of T cell receptor beta chains from one sample in a study of beta chain features in type 1 diabetes. Sequencing used immunoSEQ multiplex PCR; TCRdb keeps in-frame clones, though not all of them. The sample yields just under 150,000 clones, about 13% seen once. What was sequenced was central memory CD4+ T cells from blood. Every receptor here comes from a man aged 18 to 30 with type 1 diabetes. The CDR3 runs from the conserved cysteine through the conserved F or W. The order of the fields is CDR3 length, J gene, V gene, CDR3 protein.

length: 13; J: TRBJ1-2; V: TRBV7-9; CDR3: CASSMDVGGGYTF
length: 13; J: TRBJ2-7; V: TRBV11-2; CDR3: CASSSQQGGEQYF
length: 14; J: TRBJ1-1; V: TRBV19; CDR3: CASSGTAMNTEAFF
length: 15; J: TRBJ2-7; V: TRBV27; CDR3: CASSDRWDGTYEQYF
length: 15; J: TRBJ1-5; V: TRBV5-1; CDR3: CASSPRGLGNQPQHF
length: 15; J: TRBJ1-5; V: TRBV19; CDR3: CASSIVGATSQPQHF
length: 15; J: TRBJ1-1; V: TRBV7-3; CDR3: CASSLGQGGDTEAFF
length: 14; J: TRBJ2-1; V: TRBV11-2; CDR3: CASSFNERYNEQFF
length: 15; J: TRBJ2-5; V: TRBV28; CDR3: CASRLGTGYQETQYF
length: 16; J: TRBJ2-1; V: TRBV30; CDR3: CAWSLKVASGRNEQFF
length: 15; J: TRBJ2-1; V: TRBV13; CDR3: CASSPGTVSYNEQFF
length: 13; J: TRBJ2-5; V: TRBV7-7; CDR3: CASSLDRQETQYF
length: 13; J: TRBJ1-1; V: TRBV6-5; CDR3: CAVRDMANTEAFF
length: 15; J: TRBJ2-3; V: TRBV18; CDR3: CASSPTRGATDTQYF
length: 16; J: TRBJ2-3; V: TRBV7-2; CDR3: CASSRFSGGQGDTQYF
length: 16; J: TRBJ2-3; V: TRBV5-4; CDR3: CASSLRDRVGTDTQYF
length: 15; J: TRBJ2-5; V: TRBV6-1; CDR3: CASSEGSGENETQYF
length: 16; J: TRBJ2-2; V: TRBV7-9; CDR3: CASSLGTGPNTGELFF
length: 13; J: TRBJ2-1; V: TRBV6-5; CDR3: CASSSTGVGEQFF
length: 16; J: TRBJ2-3; V: TRBV5-4; CDR3: CASSLGVGMGPDTQYF
length: 16; J: TRBJ1-5; V: TRBV30; CDR3: CAWSVMFGRGDQPQHF
length: 14; J: TRBJ1-1; V: TRBV30; CDR3: CAWSVRHSNTEAFF
length: 13; J: TRBJ2-7; V: TRBV28; CDR3: CASSLGQDYEQYF
length: 17; J: TRBJ2-5; V: TRBV15; CDR3: CATSRESATGWEETQYF
length: 17; J: TRBJ2-1; V: TRBV13; CDR3: CASSLEGTSGGYNEQFF
length: 14; J: TRBJ2-7; V: TRBV7-7; CDR3: CASSPGTGSVEQYF
length: 15; J: TRBJ2-7; V: TRBV14; CDR3: CASSHGDSSTYEQYF